This T cell receptor (beta chain) was captured by sequencing in a study of cytomegalovirus exposure and HLA in healthy donors (dated by TCRdb to the late 2010s). The study in broad terms: An earlier analysis of 587 of the donors reported 276 Gb of sequence data and approximately 120 million unique TCR beta sequences obtained from roughly 180 million T cells. An early release that covered roughly 600 HLA-typed donors contained approximately 300 gigabases of sequencing data and tens of millions of unique TCR sequences. Among the roughly 370 genotyped donors, more than 70% belonged to the genetic ancestry cluster associated with self-reported Caucasian donors. The study was designed to test whether signatures of past pathogen exposure could be identified by cataloging public T cell receptors. The T cell repertoires of some 700 subjects were profiled by immunosequencing and related to cytomegalovirus serostatus. Along with the approximately 600-subject first cohort, a separate validation cohort of over a hundred different subjects was used. To predict cytomegalovirus infection status, the study brought together high-throughput TCR immunosequencing, statistical association of individual TCRs with disease status, and machine learning. A later analysis re-examined previously published TCR beta repertoires from just over 650 donors and added high-resolution HLA genotyping to investigate patterns of TCR occurrence. The later analysis used no new phenotypic data to find candidate immune exposures, relying instead on TCR beta sequences and their occurrence across donors. An earlier analysis of 500 to 750 of the donors applied high-throughput TCR beta sequencing to assess whether each TCR beta V gene segment acted as functional or pseudogenic. Alongside the repertoire data, information on donor age, sex, ethnicity and CMV serostatus was compiled. A later genetic analysis used genome-wide SNP genotypes for about 65% of the roughly 700 donors, treating that subset as a discovery cohort. Every discovery cohort repertoire had been produced on one sequencing platform. Both class I and class II loci were covered by HLA typing, at four-digit resolution. The number of donors typed differed by locus, with 629-630 for A, B, C, DRB1 and DQB1, around 500 for DQA1, nearly 610 for DPA1, and under 490 for DPB1. Roughly 5 DR-DQ haplotypes were handled as single units for association and clustering because linkage in the cohort was strong. Across approximately 400 genotyped donors of the cohort, an average of about 200,000 unique TCR beta nucleotide sequences per donor were sequenced, and 15% to 20% of those sequences were non-productive.

The germline V gene sets CDR1 to KGHSH and CDR2 to LQKENI. Including cysteine and phenylalanine, the CDR3 has 14 amino acids. Of the read, only the CDR3 DNA is kept; its 42 bases are in frame from base 1. V was cut back by 3 bases and J by 4 bases, leaving a gap of 12 bases between them. Remarks on this clone: Which antigen it targets is not known. The sample holds no much larger clone one base away, and base qualities are not on file.

The cohort comprised 670 or so healthy bone marrow donors. At the time of sampling, every cohort member was nominally healthy, though immune exposures that went unrecorded were likely present. The donor tested CMV seronegative, placing the donor among the 350 or so seronegative members of the cohort. A peripheral blood sample was collected from each donor, and TCR beta sequencing was performed on peripheral blood mononuclear cells. The Qiagen DNeasy Blood Extraction Kit was used to extract genomic DNA from the blood cell samples. General study outcomes and caveats: While some public TCRs were present in many individuals, most TCR sequences turned up only very rarely across donors. A further reported finding was that TCR beta sequences accurately predicted the HLA-A and HLA-B alleles for most subjects in the first cohort. The 87-base-pair reads could not distinguish some IMGT-functional V segments, including TRBV6-2 and TRBV6-3, so those segments were excluded. The presence/absence analyses assumed that sequencing depth was roughly uniform across donors, and that assumption may not be true. The earlier analysis of a few hundred of the donors excluded some 15 rarely observed V segments, including chromosome 9 orphons, because counts were too low. Strong co-occurrence of HLA alleles, especially DR and DQ, made assigning TCR associations to individual alleles difficult. In a later analysis, most CMV-associated TCR beta chains were found to appear HLA-restricted, with HLA associations seemingly driven largely by CMV exposure. The cohort was sequenced for TCR beta chains only, and without alpha or paired-chain data the features that could be detected were limited. A later genetic analysis reported fewer N-insertions in productive TCRs among donors in an Asian-associated ancestry cluster than the approximately 700-donor mean. In a later analysis, TCR association rates were found to vary across HLA loci, with the most associated TCRs seen for DRB1 alleles and the fewest for HLA-C alleles. In a later analysis, several top co-occurrence clusters were reported to appear linked to parvovirus B19, influenza, CMV and Epstein-Barr virus. According to the authors, the approach could potentially be generalized to other disease states and immunological phenotypes. The study listed 150 to 200 TCR beta chains as associated with cytomegalovirus. In a later analysis, over 15,000 TCR beta sequences were associated with specific HLA alleles at a false discovery rate of 0.05. The classifier was reported to diagnose cytomegalovirus status with high specificity and sensitivity in both the original cohort and the validation cohort. Broadly in line with IMGT annotations, most TCR beta V segments showed up in productive rearrangements about 90% or about 30% of the time in an earlier analysis of 587 of the donors. Linkage disequilibrium might explain the correlated functional status among segregating V segments, but an unknown experimental factor could not be ruled out. In vitro tests confirmed that a few of the cytomegalovirus-associated TCR beta chains recognize cytomegalovirus antigens. The sequencing pipeline was judged likely to have produced a cluster of highly shared sequence variants as a technical artifact. Because HLA typing was missing for some donors at each locus, association tests included only the typed subset. For the cohort, immune exposure information was limited to CMV serostatus. An association between a missense DCLRE1C variant and V-gene and J-gene trimming of TCR beta chains was found in a later genetic analysis and replicated in an independent cohort. A later analysis found that HLA-associated TCR beta chains were more clonally expanded and had lower generation probabilities than equally common non-associated chains.

The library was prepared using the immunoSEQ multiplex PCR assay. For the multiplex PCR, a mixture combining 60 forward primers for TCR Vbeta segments and 13 reverse primers for TCR Jbeta segments was used. The CDR3 region of rearranged TCR beta genes was amplified from genomic DNA by a multiplex PCR assay. Amplified TCR beta libraries were sequenced as 87-base-pair reads on the Illumina HiSeq System. The authors' analysis ran thus. A later analysis tallied tens of millions of unique TCR beta chains across the 666 repertoires, and about 12 million of those chains were shared by two or more donors. To remove PCR and sequencing errors, raw reads were error-corrected and collapsed into unique sequences using a nearest-neighbor algorithm that merged closely related sequences. To assign V, D and J gene segments, CDR3 sequences were aligned to IMGT reference sequences. For a sequence to be retained, a match of at least six nucleotides was required to both a V gene segment and a J gene segment. A rearrangement was called productive if the CDR3 had no stop codons and remained in frame with V and J, and every other rearrangement was called non-productive. CDR3 was defined according to IMGT convention as the region running from the second conserved V-encoded cysteine to the conserved J-encoded phenylalanine. In an earlier analysis of some 550 of the donors, sequences lacking an unambiguous match to a single V gene segment were excluded. In an earlier analysis of 500 to 750 of the donors, V segments were called functional above 56.7% productive rearrangements and were called segregating when the between-donor standard deviation exceeded 5%. A statistical classification framework was developed to diagnose cytomegalovirus status using the catalog of TCR beta chain sequences. In a later analysis, TCR nucleotide sequences were compared against IMGT/GENE-DB human TR gene sequences so that V and J genes could be assigned. A later analysis assigned CDR3 sequences and most-parsimonious VDJ recombination scenarios with the TCRdist pipeline. In a later analysis, each TCR beta chain was defined by its CDR3 amino acid sequence together with its V-gene family, and reads without a unique V-gene family were excluded. To address suspected cross-contamination and a sequencing artifact, a later analysis removed a few hundred highly shared, low-generation-probability nucleotide sequences. In a later analysis, a clonal expansion index was calculated for each public chain from normalized within-repertoire ranks of inferred template counts. In a later analysis, generation probabilities were computed using a VDJ recombination model fitted to out-of-frame rearrangements, and the results were checked against IGoR. In a later analysis, hypergeometric tests were used to score TCR-TCR, TCR-HLA and TCR-CMV co-occurrence, with a repertoire-size bias correction applied to TCR pairs. In a later analysis, false discovery rates were estimated by permuting HLA or CMV assignments 20 times. In a later analysis, co-occurring TCRs were grouped using DBSCAN, with TCRdist sequence similarity added in when clustering inside HLA-allele-positive subsets. For co-occurrence clustering, repertoires with fewer than 30,000 or more than 120,000 public chains were excluded, along with roughly 5 repertoires with anomalous nucleotide sharing. Entries here come from immuneACCESS through TCRdb and include only in-frame sequences with V and J called. Some clones fail to appear in such tables; in the studies checked, an unresolved V gene covers under half of the shortfall, and the cause of the remainder is unknown. V and J calls and clone size are those listed in that table; D and trimming were worked out from the DNA. Counted in this sample were around 200,000 clones; 80% to 85% of them appeared once. 1.6% of the sample lies in the top ten.

Material: PBMCs. The receptor's source is a man aged 50 or older in good health and CMV-seronegative. The chain couples TRBV18 to TRBJ2-5; the D gene is perhaps TRBD1, on 5 matching bases. The nucleotide sequence reads as follows: TGTGCCAGCTCACCCAGTACAGGCTCAGAGACCCAGTACTTC. The translation is CASSPSTGSETQYF. With the rest looked up from the reference TRBV18 and TRBJ2-5 genes rather than sequenced, the full variable domain is NAGVMQNPRHLVRRRGQEARLRCSPMKGHSHVYWYRQLPEEGLKFMVYLQKENIIDESGMPKERFSAEFPKEGPSILRIQQVVRGDSAAYFCASSPSTGSETQYFGPGTRLLVL.